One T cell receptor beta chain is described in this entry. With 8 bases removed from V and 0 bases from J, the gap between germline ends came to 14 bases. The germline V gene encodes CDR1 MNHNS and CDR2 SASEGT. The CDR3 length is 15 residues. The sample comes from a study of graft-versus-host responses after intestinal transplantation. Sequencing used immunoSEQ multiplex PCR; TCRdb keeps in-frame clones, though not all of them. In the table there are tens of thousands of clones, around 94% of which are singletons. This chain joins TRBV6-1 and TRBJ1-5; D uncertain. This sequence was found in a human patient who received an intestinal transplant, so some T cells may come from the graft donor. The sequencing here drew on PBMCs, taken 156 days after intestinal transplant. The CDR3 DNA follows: TGTGCCAGCCAAGGTTGGGAGTATAGCAATCAGCCCCAGCATTTT. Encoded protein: CASQGWEYSNQPQHF.